This TCR beta chain is drawn from a study of CD8 T cells in ankylosing spondylitis. The CDR3 sequence is 14 residues long. Germline V CDR1 and CDR2: SQVTM, ANQGSEA. The junction had 2 bases not matched to a gene; V was cut back by 3 bases and J by 3 bases. Study-level findings and limits: In peripheral blood, disease-linked CD8+ clones occurred at relatively low frequencies.

In regard to this clonotype: What it binds is not known.

TCRdb ran MiXCR on the 5' RACE reads and lists one entry per CDR3 protein. The sample lists approximately 200,000 distinct CDR3 sequences; 9.5% to 15% were seen once. The source is a male donor with ankylosing spondylitis or in good health (not recorded which). V gene TRBV29-1 combines with J gene TRBJ2-1; 10 bases map to TRBD1. Sequenced sample: blood, either unsorted or a sorted T cell fraction (not recorded which). DNA for the CDR3: TGCAGCGTTGAGGGGACAGGGGACTACAATGAGCAGTTCTTC. It specifies CSVEGTGDYNEQFF.